The source of this TCR beta chain is a study of human T cells and chemical hapten exposure. The time point was: patch test 2, 6 weeks after DPC sensitization. Described treatment: therapeutic diphenylcyclopropenone sensitization with weekly scalp DPC. CDR1 LGHNA and CDR2 YSLEER come from the germline V gene. The CDR3 is 16 amino acids. Trimming took 1 base from V and 2 from J, leaving 14 bases between them. TCRdb recomputed calls from the RACE reads with MiXCR, one row per CDR3 protein. The table shows about 80,000 distinct CDR3 sequences, with 9.5% to 13% occurring only once. V is TRBV4-3 and J is TRBJ1-2; perhaps TRBD1 as D (5 bases). The clonotype originates from a man younger than 35 with alopecia areata. Some clones in this sample may be carry-over from other donors' samples. The sample consisted of whole blood, taken in connection with sensitization to the hapten diphenylcyclopropenone (DPC). The CDR3 DNA reads TGCGCCAGCAGCCAAGGACCTCGAAGGGGAAACTATGGCTACACCTTC. Protein product: CASSQGPRRGNYGYTF.